A single sample is the source of the 10 T cell receptor beta chains below, sequenced in a study of T cell repertoires in cytomegalovirus infection. Their specific antigens are unknown. TCRdb re-called the reads with MiXCR, one entry per CDR3 protein. The table shows tens of thousands of distinct CDR3 sequences, with approximately 20% occurring only once. This sample comprised CD8+ T cells from cultured PBMCs, obtained from culture after CMV antigen stimulation. These receptor sequences come from a human donor in good health (CMV status not recorded). Some clones in this sample may be carry-over from other donors' samples.

The J gene is TRBJ2-7, the V gene TRBV6-1, with D perhaps matching TRBD2 (6 bases). This CDR3 contains 14 residues. Germline V gene sequence: CDR1 MNHNS, CDR2 SASEGT. Trimming stripped 1 base from V and 2 bases from J, with 9 bases between. CDR3 amino acids: CASSEVGGAYEQYF. The CDR3 DNA follows: TGTGCCAGCAGTGAAGTTGGAGGGGCCTACGAGCAGTACTTC.

The chain combines TRBV30 with TRBJ2-7, with 7 bases aligning to TRBD2. V was pared by 2 bases and J by 3 bases, with 4 bases of the junction left unmatched. The germline V gene has CDR1 GTSNPN and CDR2 SVGIG (reference sequence). The CDR3 extends over 13 amino acids. CDR3 sequence: CAWSLASGYEQYF. The CDR3 DNA reads TGTGCCTGGAGTCTTGCTAGCGGCTACGAGCAGTACTTC.

The V call is TRBV2, the J call TRBJ2-3; TRBD2 aligns across 7 bases. The V and J ends lost 1 base and 6 bases, in that order; junction bases with no gene match: 7. There are 15 residues in the CDR3. The V gene's germline CDR1 is SNHLY and CDR2 FYNNEI. This chain's CDR3 is CASSEEDFGGDTQYF. The CDR3 DNA sequence: TGTGCCAGCAGTGAAGAAGATTTCGGGGGGGATACGCAGTATTTT. Filled out from reference TRBV2 and TRBJ2-3, the complete variable domain reads EPEVTQTPSHQVTQMGQEVILRCVPISNHLYFYWYRQILGQKVEFLVSFYNNEISEKSEIFDDQFSVERPDGSNFTLKIRSTKLEDSAMYFCASSEEDFGGDTQYFGPGTRLTVL.

This clonotype counts as medium-sized. This rearrangement joins TRBV7-8 to TRBJ1-2, with D maybe TRBD1 (6 bases). V was pared by 4 bases and J by 7 bases, with 16 bases between. The CDR3 extends over 14 amino acids. From germline, CDR1 is SGHVS and CDR2 FQNEAQ. The CDR3 spells CASSSTPTGLGYTF. CDR3 DNA sequence: TGTGCCAGCAGCTCAACTCCGACAGGACTTGGCTACACCTTC.

For the CDR3, the DNA is TGTGCCAGCTGGGGGGCGGAGGAGACCCAGTACTTC. Translation: CASWGAEETQYF. The genes are TRBV7-2 and TRBJ2-5, with D perhaps TRBD1 or TRBD2 (6 bases each). The CDR3 is 12 residues long. V lost 8 bases and J 5 bases, leaving 12 bases between the germline ends. Germline values: CDR1 SGHTA, CDR2 FQGNSA.

There are a few counts of this clonotype. The chain has TRBV29-1 and TRBJ2-3; D uncertain. This CDR3 contains 13 residues. Trimming stripped 1 base from V and 5 bases from J, with 10 bases between. Germline V gene sequence: CDR1 SQVTM, CDR2 ANQGSEA. The CDR3 DNA follows: TGCAGCGTTGAAGGTCCGACTCAAGATACGCAGTATTTT. The encoded protein is CSVEGPTQDTQYF.

This clonotype was observed at least ten times. V and J are TRBV7-2 and TRBJ2-2; 8 bases are shared with TRBD1. V dropped 3 bases and J dropped 0; count of bases not matched to a gene: 3. The germline V gene encodes CDR1 SGHTA and CDR2 FQGNSA. The CDR3 consists of 16 residues. CDR3 amino acids: CASSFPTGANTGELFF. The CDR3 nucleotides are TGTGCCAGCAGCTTCCCGACAGGGGCGAACACCGGGGAGCTGTTTTTT.

The genes are TRBV11-3 and TRBJ2-7; TRBD1 might be the D (6 bases). This CDR3 has 16 residues. Germline loops: CDR1 SGHNT, CDR2 YENEEA. V was pared by 5 bases and J by 2 bases, with 19 bases between. CDR3 bases: TGTGCCAGCAGCCATCGACGGCAGGGGATGGCCTACGAGCAGTACTTC. This translates into CASSHRRQGMAYEQYF.

The chain employs TRBV6-2 or TRBV6-3 and TRBJ2-5, with D possibly TRBD2 on 6 matching bases. This CDR3 is 15 amino acids long. Trimming left V 5 bases short and J 4 bases short, with 17 bases between. In germline, CDR1 is MNHEY, CDR2 SVGEGT. The CDR3 DNA follows: TGTGCCAGCAGTCCGCCGGGAGAAGATGGAGAGACCCAGTACTTC. Its protein is CASSPPGEDGETQYF.

In its sample, this clonotype was seen many times. In DNA, the CDR3 is TGTGCCAGCAGCCCACTCCTGGCGGGGGGCGAGCAGTACTTC. Encoded protein: CASSPLLAGGEQYF. The rearrangement uses TRBV12-3 or TRBV12-4 and TRBJ2-7; TRBD2 matches at 8 bases. The ends lost 6 bases at V and 6 bases at J; junction bases unmatched: 10. The CDR3 has 14 residues.